The 21 T cell receptor beta chains presented below share a single source sample, sequenced in a study of PD-1 blockade in classical Hodgkin lymphoma. Every patient had relapsed following autologous stem cell transplantation, and cohorts differed in brentuximab vedotin exposure. Data came from immunoSEQ multiplex PCR; TCRdb stores just in-frame clones and leaves some out. Here the sample spans 90,000 or so clones, 80% to 95% being singletons. Source: peripheral blood mononuclear cells (PBMCs), taken before the second cycle of nivolumab. These receptors all stem from a human donor with classical Hodgkin lymphoma.

The J gene is TRBJ1-5, the V gene TRBV10-1, with 9 bases identical to TRBD1. This CDR3 contains 15 residues. The germline V gene encodes CDR1 WNHNN and CDR2 SYGVQD (reference sequence). V lost 7 bases and J lost 5; bases outside the gene matches: 9. CDR3 loop: CASTIPGQGDQPQHF. DNA for the CDR3: TGCGCCAGCACCATCCCGGGACAGGGTGATCAGCCCCAGCATTTT.

The V and J genes are TRBV9 and TRBJ1-2, with D possibly matching TRBD1 (5 bases). V lost 0 bases and J lost 2, with 11 bases in between. CDR3 length equals 15 residues. From germline, CDR1 is SGDLS and CDR2 YYNGEE. In DNA, the CDR3 is TGTGCCAGCAGCGTAGATGGGGGGACGAACTATGGCTACACCTTC. Amino acid sequence: CASSVDGGTNYGYTF.

CDR3 amino acids: CASSLDYLSGQYF. The CDR3 nucleotides read TGTGCCAGCAGCTTAGATTACCTATCTGGGCAGTACTTC. This chain links TRBV7-9 with TRBJ2-7; no definite D call. The CDR3 has 13 residues. Germline V gives CDR1 SEHNR, CDR2 FQNEAQ (reference sequence). With 1 base removed from V and 9 bases from J, the gap between germline ends came to 13 bases.

The chain joins TRBV5-1 to TRBJ2-3; D gene uncertain. Per germline, CDR1 SGHRS and CDR2 YFSETQ. The CDR3 runs to 16 residues. Trimming stripped 2 bases from V and 2 bases from J, with 15 bases between. The CDR3 here is CASSLRSPRITDTQYF. Here the CDR3 DNA reads TGCGCCAGCAGCTTACGCTCTCCGCGGATCACAGATACGCAGTATTTT.

A word on this clone: An end of the junction differs from the germline gene, which may be a read error. The chain recombines TRBV6-1 with TRBJ2-7; D unresolved. The germline CDR1 and CDR2 sequences are MNHNS and SASEGT. The CDR3 contains 12 residues. CDR3 nucleotide sequence: TGTGCCAGCAGTGAACGGTCCTCCGAGCAGTACTTC. Its translation: CASSERSSEQYF.

The CDR3 region is CASSRTGTSGPTGTGELFF. CDR3 sequence (DNA): TGTGCCAGCAGCCGCACCGGGACTAGCGGGCCTACGGGCACCGGGGAGCTGTTTTTT. This chain connects TRBV7-9 to TRBJ2-2; the match to TRBD2 covers 12 bases. The germline gives CDR1 SEHNR, CDR2 FQNEAQ (reference sequence). V trimming: 5 bases; J trimming: 4 bases; junction bases outside the gene matches: 14. This CDR3 has 19 residues.

This clone was seen a single time. The J gene is TRBJ2-1, the V gene TRBV11-2; 7 nucleotides match TRBD1. The length of the CDR3 is 14 residues. The trim removed 3 bases at V and 7 bases at J, leaving 6 bases unmatched. Germline lookup yields CDR1 SGHAT and CDR2 FQNNGV. DNA of the CDR3: TGTGCCAGCAGCTTGACAGGGATCGGGAATGAGCAGTTCTTC. This gives the protein CASSLTGIGNEQFF.

In its sample, this clone was seen once. J is TRBJ1-5 and V is TRBV27; TRBD1 is a possible D gene (5 bases). The V gene's germline CDR1 is MNHEY and CDR2 SMNVEV (reference sequence). The CDR3 has 14 amino acids. Deletions cut 6 bases from V and 7 bases from J, with 16 bases between. CDR3 loop: CASSQDRGSQPQHF. The CDR3 DNA reads TGTGCCAGCAGCCAAGACCGGGGGAGCCAGCCCCAGCATTTT.

The rearrangement joins TRBV7-2 to TRBJ1-3; D possibly corresponds to TRBD1 (6 bases). Trimming left V 5 bases short and J 1 base short, with 9 bases between. Per germline, CDR1 SGHTA and CDR2 FQGNSA. This CDR3 has 14 amino acids. The CDR3 coding sequence is TGTGCCAGCAGCCCACAGGGTTCTGGAAACACCATATATTTT. Encoded protein: CASSPQGSGNTIYF.

The J gene is TRBJ2-4, the V gene TRBV7-9; no clear D gene. Per the germline V gene, CDR1 is SEHNR and CDR2 is FQNEAQ (reference sequence). Trimming took off 6 bases at V and 1 base at J, with 19 bases between the two ends. The CDR3 runs 17 residues. CDR3 residues: CASSENGLPTAKNIQYF. The DNA of the CDR3 is TGTGCCAGCAGTGAAAACGGGCTACCAACGGCCAAAAACATTCAGTACTTC.

About this clone itself: The same CDR3 can be traced to other DNA sequences in this sample. The V call is TRBV7-9, the J call TRBJ2-7; the D gene is possibly TRBD1 (6 bases). Germline CDR1 and CDR2: SEHNR and FQNEAQ (reference sequence). The CDR3 is made up of 14 amino acids. Trimming pared 1 base from V and 0 bases from J, leaving 7 bases between. DNA for the CDR3: TGTGCCAGCAGCTTAGGACAGGTCTCCTACGAGCAGTACTTC. Its protein is CASSLGQVSYEQYF.

V usage is TRBV9 and J usage is TRBJ2-2; 7 bases agree with TRBD2. Per the germline V gene, CDR1 is SGDLS and CDR2 is YYNGEE. CDR3 length equals 17 residues. The junction had 7 bases not matched to a gene; V was cut back by 0 bases and J by 2 bases. CDR3 amino acids: CASSVATLAANTGELFF. The DNA of the CDR3 is TGTGCCAGCAGCGTAGCTACGCTAGCGGCTAACACCGGGGAGCTGTTTTTT. Using reference TRBV9 and TRBJ2-2 for the parts outside the CDR3, the full variable domain is DSGVTQTPKHLITATGQRVTLRCSPRSGDLSVYWYQQSLDQGLQFLIQYYNGEERAKGNILERFSAQQFPDLHSELNLSSLELGDSALYFCASSVATLAANTGELFFGEGSRLTVL.

This clone was counted only a few times. The chain carries TRBV2 and TRBJ2-3; unclear D gene. Trimming removed 1 base from V and 0 bases from J, with 5 bases in between. The CDR3 sequence is 14 residues long. CDR1 and CDR2 (germline): SNHLY, FYNNEI. In DNA, the CDR3 is TGTGCCAGCAGTGAAGGGATTAGCACAGATACGCAGTATTTT. Translated: CASSEGISTDTQYF.

This clone was detected only once. This chain uses TRBV11-2 with TRBJ2-7, with D possibly matching TRBD2 (5 bases). Germline CDR1 reads SGHAT; CDR2 reads FQNNGV. The CDR3 consists of 13 residues. V lost 1 base to trimming and J lost 1 base, with 5 bases between them. The CDR3 protein is CASSLGGSYEQYF. The CDR3 DNA reads TGTGCCAGCAGCTTAGGAGGGTCCTACGAGCAGTACTTC. Combining the CDR3 with reference TRBV11-2 and TRBJ2-7 gives the whole variable domain EAGVAQSPRYKIIEKRQSVAFWCNPISGHATLYWYQQILGQGPKLLIQFQNNGVVDDSQLPKDRFSAERLKGVDSTLKIQPAKLEDSAVYLCASSLGGSYEQYFGPGTRLTVT.

The rearrangement uses TRBV27 and TRBJ2-7; no reliable D call. Germline assignment: CDR1 MNHEY and CDR2 SMNVEV (reference sequence). This CDR3 has 14 residues. V was clipped by 2 bases and J by 4 bases, with 12 bases between them. CDR3 loop: CASSLGRLNYEQYF. CDR3 in DNA: TGTGCCAGCAGTTTAGGGCGGCTAAATTACGAGCAGTACTTC.

This clone was observed once. The chain carries TRBV19 and TRBJ2-2, with no clear D. CDR3 size: 14 residues. V was cut by 2 bases and J by 4 bases, with 8 bases left in between. The germline CDR1 and CDR2 sequences are LNHDA and SQIVND (reference sequence). The CDR3 DNA reads as TGTGCCAGTAGTATAATTAGCTTCACCGGGGAGCTGTTTTTT. This sequence encodes CASSIISFTGELFF. Complete variable domain (other parts from reference TRBV19 and TRBJ2-2): DGGITQSPKYLFRKEGQNVTLSCEQNLNHDAMYWYRQDPGQGLRLIYYSQIVNDFQKGDIAEGYSVSREKKESFPLTVTSAQKNPTAFYLCASSIISFTGELFFGEGSRLTVL.

This clone occurred a few times. J is TRBJ1-1 and V is TRBV27; TRBD1 matches 7 bases. The trim removed 4 bases at V and 5 bases at J, leaving 4 bases unmatched. CDR1 is MNHEY and CDR2 is SMNVEV in the germline V gene (reference sequence). The CDR3 extends over 13 amino acids. CDR3 region: CASSSQGGTEAFF. Here the CDR3 DNA reads TGTGCCAGCAGTTCGCAGGGGGGGACTGAAGCTTTCTTT.

J is TRBJ2-5 and V is TRBV5-4; D gene ambiguous. Trimming shortened V by 4 bases and J by 3 bases, and 13 bases separated the two germline ends. Germline values: CDR1 SGHNT, CDR2 YYREEE (reference sequence). This CDR3 comprises 14 residues. CDR3 in amino acids: CASSRASGKETQYF. CDR3 bases: TGTGCCAGCAGCCGAGCATCGGGTAAAGAGACCCAGTACTTC.

This clone turned up a few times. In the same sample, other DNA sequences code for this CDR3. J is TRBJ1-5 and V is TRBV27; a weak D match, TRBD1 (6 bases). Germline V gene data show CDR1 as MNHEY and CDR2 as SMNVEV (reference sequence). V was trimmed by 5 bases and J by 1 base, leaving 9 bases between them. The CDR3 has 14 amino acids. The CDR3 DNA is TGTGCCAGCAGTCACAGGGACAGCAATCAGCCCCAGCATTTT. This codes for CASSHRDSNQPQHF.

This clone was recorded only once. CDR3 loop: CASGGLVTGTGELFF. As DNA, the CDR3 is TGTGCCAGCGGGGGACTAGTTACGGGCACCGGGGAGCTGTTTTTT. The rearrangement links TRBV25-1 to TRBJ2-2; 8 bases fit TRBD2. This CDR3 has 15 residues. V shed 8 bases, J shed 4 bases, and the junction held 9 bases outside the gene matches. CDR1 is MGHDK and CDR2 is SYGVNS in the germline V gene.

V and J are TRBV10-2 and TRBJ2-5, with a possible D match to TRBD2 (6 bases). Germline V gives CDR1 WSHSY, CDR2 SAAADI. This CDR3 has 11 residues. Trimming cost V 8 bases and J 5 bases, with 9 bases left between them. This CDR3 is CASLGGETQYF. The CDR3 DNA is TGCGCCAGCCTTGGGGGGGAGACCCAGTACTTC.